The subject of this entry is one TCR beta chain. This clone was seen a single time. This clone's antigen is unknown. Base qualities are not recorded, but no much larger clone differs from it by a single base. This entry belongs to a study of CD8+ T cells in alopecia areata (dated by TCRdb to about 2018). Background for the entire study: Treated patients were enrolled in an open-label pilot trial of oral tofacitinib, 5 to 10 mg twice daily, for moderate-to-severe alopecia areata. In humans, TCRbeta sequencing was performed on scalp tissue and on sorted CD4+ and CD8+ peripheral blood T cells from healthy controls and from patients with patchy or totalis/universalis alopecia areata. TCRbeta CDR3 regions were amplified by immunoSEQ multiplex PCR using 35 Vbeta forward and 13 Jbeta reverse primers. Scalp clonality was compared across normal scalp (n=4), patchy alopecia areata scalp (n=8), and alopecia totalis/universalis scalp (n=8). RNA was obtained with the PAXgene miRNA kit for fixed scalp, the miRNeasy kit for PBMCs, and the RNeasy kit for mouse skin. The study used high-throughput TCRbeta sequencing to examine T cell clonal expansion in alopecia areata, in both the C3H/HeJ mouse model and human patients. For the treated patients, the SALT score, which quantifies what percentage of scalp surface area is affected, served as the measure of disease severity. Biopsies were taken from tofacitinib-treated patients at baseline and at 4 and 24 weeks of treatment, and a later scalp biopsy was taken in several of the tofacitinib-treated patients. Tofacitinib was given for 6 to 18 months, followed by 6 months of follow-up off drug to assess delayed response and recurrence. Summary of the overall study and its limitations: Lesional scalp, especially in alopecia totalis/universalis, showed higher clonality and more expanded CD8+ clones than normal scalp, suggesting antigenic drive. The treated cohort was small, with a single nonresponder, so links between baseline CD8+ expansion and response need larger studies. Shared TCR sequences between patients were less evident than in mice, which may be partly attributable to HLA diversity in the patient population. During tofacitinib treatment, many expanded lesional clones remained in scalp and blood, and this persistence may partly explain relapse after treatment is stopped. Unlike mouse skin, where gammadelta T cells dominate, normal human skin contains resident alphabeta T cells that get sequenced too, which complicates analysis of the scalp TCR repertoire. Tofacitinib significantly lowered scalp clonality and the number of expanded CD8+ clones among the top 100 scalp clones.

The library was generated by the immunoSEQ multiplex PCR assay. For TCR sequencing, RNA was extracted from every sample and reverse transcribed into cDNA to serve as template. First-strand cDNA was synthesized with SuperScript III using a 2:1 mix of oligo-dT and random hexamers. Amplification bias was assessed with a synthetic immune receptor repertoire, and residual bias was removed computationally. The paper's processing steps were these. Raw reads were preprocessed for error removal, and CDR3 was defined according to IMGT conventions as running from the conserved cysteine to phenylalanine. Clonality was computed as 1 minus the Shannon entropy, with the entropy normalized by log2 of the number of productive unique TCRs. CD4 or CD8 identity of scalp clones was inferred by cross-referencing scalp TCRbeta sequences with sorted blood CD4 and CD8 repertoires. TCRdb re-hosts the immuneACCESS table, in-frame sequences only. Its copies lack some clones; in the studies checked, an unresolved V gene accounts for under half of them, and the cause for the rest is not known. That table is the source of V, J and clone size, and D and trimming were worked out from the DNA. In this sample the table shows more than 130,000 clones, 82% of which occur a single time. The ten most abundant clones make up around a quarter of the sample.

CDR3 length: 15 amino acids, cysteine to phenylalanine. The read is trimmed to its CDR3 DNA, 45 bases read in frame from base 1. Germline trimming amounts to 1 base on V and 2 bases on J, with 5 as the count of junction bases outside the gene matches. From a lookup of the germline V gene, CDR1 and CDR2 are SGHRS and YFSETQ. The meaning of the sample's time point label: 4 weeks on oral tofacitinib. This sample's treatment or condition label indicates: oral pan-JAK inhibitor, 5-10 mg twice daily. Peripheral blood and lesional scalp punch biopsies were obtained from patients with alopecia areata. After PBMCs were isolated by density centrifugation and stained for CD3, CD4 and CD8, a FACSAria was used to sort CD4+ and CD8+ T cells.

The sample consisted of CD8+ T cells sorted from blood, taken at week 4, from a patient treated with tofacitinib. The clonotype comes from a human donor with alopecia areata. The V and J genes are TRBV5-1 and TRBJ1-1, and TRBD1 matches 7 of the central bases. The DNA sequence is TGCGCCAGCAGCTTGACAGGGGCGAGAAACACTGAAGCTTTCTTT. It is translated as CASSLTGARNTEAFF.